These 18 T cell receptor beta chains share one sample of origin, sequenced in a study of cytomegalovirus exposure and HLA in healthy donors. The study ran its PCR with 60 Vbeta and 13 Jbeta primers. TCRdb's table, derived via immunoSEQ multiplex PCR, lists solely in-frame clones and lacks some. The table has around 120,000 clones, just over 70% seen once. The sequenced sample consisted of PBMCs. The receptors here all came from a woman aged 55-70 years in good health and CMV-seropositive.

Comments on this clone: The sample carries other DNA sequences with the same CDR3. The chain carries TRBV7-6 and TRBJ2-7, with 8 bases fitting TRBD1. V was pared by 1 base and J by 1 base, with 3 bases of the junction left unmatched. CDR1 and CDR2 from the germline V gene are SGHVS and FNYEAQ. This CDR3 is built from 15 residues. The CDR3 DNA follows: TGTGCCAGCAGCTTAGGACAGGGGTTTTCCTACGAGCAGTACTTC. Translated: CASSLGQGFSYEQYF.

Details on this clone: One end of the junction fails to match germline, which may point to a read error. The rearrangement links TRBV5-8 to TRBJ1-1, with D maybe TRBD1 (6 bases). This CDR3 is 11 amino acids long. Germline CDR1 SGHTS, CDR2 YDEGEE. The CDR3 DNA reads TGTGCCAGCAGCTTGGGGGGGCTTCAAGCGTTT. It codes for CASSLGGLQAF.

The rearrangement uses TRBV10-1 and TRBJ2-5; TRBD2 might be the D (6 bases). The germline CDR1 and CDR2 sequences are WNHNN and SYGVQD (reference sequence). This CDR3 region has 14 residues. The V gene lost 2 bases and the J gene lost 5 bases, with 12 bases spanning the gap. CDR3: CASSESGGVETQYF. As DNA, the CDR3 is TGCGCCAGCAGTGAGAGTGGAGGGGTGGAGACCCAGTACTTC.

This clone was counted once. The CDR3 coding sequence is TGCAGTGTTCCCCGGGTCTCTAACTATGGCTACACCTTC. It specifies CSVPRVSNYGYTF. V is TRBV29-1 and J is TRBJ1-2; D is undetermined. Germline loops: CDR1 SQVTM, CDR2 ANQGSEA. This CDR3 is built from 13 residues.

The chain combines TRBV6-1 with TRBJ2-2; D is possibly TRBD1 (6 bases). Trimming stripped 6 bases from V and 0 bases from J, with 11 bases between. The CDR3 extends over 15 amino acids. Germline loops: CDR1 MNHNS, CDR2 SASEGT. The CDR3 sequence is CASSRDTANTGELFF. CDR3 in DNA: TGTGCCAGCAGCCGGGACACGGCGAACACCGGGGAGCTGTTTTTT.

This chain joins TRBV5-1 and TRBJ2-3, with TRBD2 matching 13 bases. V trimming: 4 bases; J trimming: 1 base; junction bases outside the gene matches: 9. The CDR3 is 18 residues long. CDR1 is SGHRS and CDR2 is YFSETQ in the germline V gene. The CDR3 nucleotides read TGCGCCAGCAGCCTACTGTCCGGACTAGCGGGGGGCACAGATACGCAGTATTTT. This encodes CASSLLSGLAGGTDTQYF.

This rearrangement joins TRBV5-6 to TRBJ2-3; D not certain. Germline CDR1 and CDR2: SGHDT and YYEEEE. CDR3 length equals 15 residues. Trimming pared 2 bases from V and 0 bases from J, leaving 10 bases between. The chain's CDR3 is CASSLGGSSTDTQYF. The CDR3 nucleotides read TGTGCCAGCAGCTTAGGCGGTTCTAGCACAGATACGCAGTATTTT.

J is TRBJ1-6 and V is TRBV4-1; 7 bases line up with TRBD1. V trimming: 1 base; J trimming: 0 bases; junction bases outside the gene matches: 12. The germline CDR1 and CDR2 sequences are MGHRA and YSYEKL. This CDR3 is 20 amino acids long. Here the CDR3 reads CASSQVWTGHSRSYNSPLHF. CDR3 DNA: TGCGCCAGCAGCCAAGTTTGGACAGGACATAGTCGCTCCTATAATTCACCCCTCCACTTT.

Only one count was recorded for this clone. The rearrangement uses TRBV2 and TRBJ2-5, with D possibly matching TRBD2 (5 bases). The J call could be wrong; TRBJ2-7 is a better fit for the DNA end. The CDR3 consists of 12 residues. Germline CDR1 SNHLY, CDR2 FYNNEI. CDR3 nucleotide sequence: TGTGCCAGCGGCGGGCGGACCTACGAGCAGTACTTC. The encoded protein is CASGGRTYEQYF.

CDR3 coding DNA: TGTGCCAGCAGTTTAGGCCTTTGGTCGGGCTATGGCTACACCTTC. Its translation is CASSLGLWSGYGYTF. This rearrangement joins TRBV27 to TRBJ1-2; D gene ambiguous. The CDR3 is 15 amino acids. The V end was cut by 2 bases, the J end by 4 bases, with 14 bases between. In germline, CDR1 is MNHEY, CDR2 SMNVEV (reference sequence).

The CDR3 nucleotides read TGTGCCAGCGGAAGGGCGGGTGGTCAGCCCCAGCATTTT. It translates to CASGRAGGQPQHF. This rearrangement joins TRBV28 to TRBJ1-5; unclear D gene. V was trimmed by 8 bases and J by 6 bases, leaving 14 bases between them. Germline-derived CDR1 and CDR2 are MDHEN and SYDVKM. The CDR3 loop spans 13 amino acids. The full variable domain, with the rest looked up from reference TRBV28 and TRBJ1-5, is DVKVTQSSRYLVKRTGEKVFLECVQDMDHENMFWYRQDPGLGLRLIYFSYDVKMKEKGDIPEGYSVSREKKERFSLILESASTNQTSMYLCASGRAGGQPQHFGDGTRLSIL.

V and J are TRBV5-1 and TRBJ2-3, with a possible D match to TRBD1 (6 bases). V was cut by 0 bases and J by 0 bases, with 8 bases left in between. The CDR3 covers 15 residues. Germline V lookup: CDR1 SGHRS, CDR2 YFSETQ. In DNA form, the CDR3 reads TGCGCCAGCAGCTTGGGCCAGGGGAGCACAGATACGCAGTATTTT. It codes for CASSLGQGSTDTQYF.

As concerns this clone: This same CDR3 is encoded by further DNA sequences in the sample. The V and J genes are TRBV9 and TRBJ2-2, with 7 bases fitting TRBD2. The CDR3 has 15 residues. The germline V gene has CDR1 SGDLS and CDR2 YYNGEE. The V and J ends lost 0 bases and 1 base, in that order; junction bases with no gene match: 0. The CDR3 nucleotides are TGTGCCAGCAGCGTAGGGGGGGGGAACACCGGGGAGCTGTTTTTT. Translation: CASSVGGGNTGELFF.

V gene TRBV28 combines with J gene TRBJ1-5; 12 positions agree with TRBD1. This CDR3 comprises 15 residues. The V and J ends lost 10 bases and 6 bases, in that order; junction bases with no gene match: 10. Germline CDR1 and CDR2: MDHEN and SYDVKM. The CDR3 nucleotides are TGTGCCACCACTTCCGGGACAGGGGGCAGTCAGCCCCAGCATTTT. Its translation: CATTSGTGGSQPQHF.

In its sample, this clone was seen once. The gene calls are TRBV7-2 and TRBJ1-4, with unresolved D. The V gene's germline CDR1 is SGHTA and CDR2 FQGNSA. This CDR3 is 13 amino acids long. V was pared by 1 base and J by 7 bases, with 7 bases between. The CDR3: CASSLGIVEKLFF. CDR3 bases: TGTGCCAGCAGCTTAGGTATCGTTGAAAAACTGTTTTTT. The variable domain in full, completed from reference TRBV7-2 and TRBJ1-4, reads GAGVSQSPSNKVTEKGKDVELRCDPISGHTALYWYRQSLGQGLEFLIYFQGNSAPDKSGLPSDRFSAERTGGSVSTLTIQRTQQEDSAVYLCASSLGIVEKLFFGSGTQLSVL.

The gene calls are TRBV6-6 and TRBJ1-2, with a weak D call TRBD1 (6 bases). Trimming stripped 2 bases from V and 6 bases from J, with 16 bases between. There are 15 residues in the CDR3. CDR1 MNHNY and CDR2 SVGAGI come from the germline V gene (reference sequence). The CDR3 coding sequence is TGTGCCAGCAGTTACCCAGGGGCAGGGAAAGATGGCTACACCTTC. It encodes CASSYPGAGKDGYTF.

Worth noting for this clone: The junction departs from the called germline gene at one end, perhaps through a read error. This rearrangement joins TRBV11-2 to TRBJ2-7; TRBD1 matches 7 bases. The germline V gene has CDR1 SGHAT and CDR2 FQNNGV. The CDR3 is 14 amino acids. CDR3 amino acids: CASRLDRASYEQYF. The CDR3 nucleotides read TGTGCCAGCAGATTAGACAGGGCCTCCTACGAGCAGTACTTC.

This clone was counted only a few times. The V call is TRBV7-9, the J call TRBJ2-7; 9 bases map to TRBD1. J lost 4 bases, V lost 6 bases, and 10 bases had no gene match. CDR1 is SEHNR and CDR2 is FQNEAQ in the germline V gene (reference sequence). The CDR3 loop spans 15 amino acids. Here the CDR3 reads CASSLSGTGQYEQYF. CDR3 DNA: TGTGCCAGCAGTTTGTCCGGGACAGGGCAATACGAGCAGTACTTC.